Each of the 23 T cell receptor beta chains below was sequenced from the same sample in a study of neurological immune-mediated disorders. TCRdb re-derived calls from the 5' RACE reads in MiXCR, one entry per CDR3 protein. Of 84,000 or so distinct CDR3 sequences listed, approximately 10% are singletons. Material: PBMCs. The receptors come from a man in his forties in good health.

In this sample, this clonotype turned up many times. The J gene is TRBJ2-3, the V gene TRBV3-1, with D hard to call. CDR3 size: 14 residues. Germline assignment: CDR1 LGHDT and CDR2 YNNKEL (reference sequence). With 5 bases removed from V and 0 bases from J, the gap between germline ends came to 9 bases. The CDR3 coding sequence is TGTGCCAGCAGCGGGGTGGTGAGCACAGATACGCAGTATTTT. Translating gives CASSGVVSTDTQYF.

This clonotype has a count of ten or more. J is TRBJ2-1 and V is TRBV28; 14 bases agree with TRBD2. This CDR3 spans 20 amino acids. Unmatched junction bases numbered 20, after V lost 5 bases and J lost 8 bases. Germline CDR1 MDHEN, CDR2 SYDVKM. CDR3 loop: CASSPSAADGGLAGVDEQFF. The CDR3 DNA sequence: TGTGCCAGCAGTCCAAGTGCCGCGGACGGGGGACTAGCGGGAGTTGATGAGCAGTTCTTC.

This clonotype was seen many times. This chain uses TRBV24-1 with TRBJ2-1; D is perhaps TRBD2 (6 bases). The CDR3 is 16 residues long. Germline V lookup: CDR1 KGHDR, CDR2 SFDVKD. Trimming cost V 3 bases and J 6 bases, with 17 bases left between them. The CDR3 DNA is TGTGCCACCAGTGATCCGCAAGTGGGACTTGGCAATGAGCAGTTCTTC. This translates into CATSDPQVGLGNEQFF.

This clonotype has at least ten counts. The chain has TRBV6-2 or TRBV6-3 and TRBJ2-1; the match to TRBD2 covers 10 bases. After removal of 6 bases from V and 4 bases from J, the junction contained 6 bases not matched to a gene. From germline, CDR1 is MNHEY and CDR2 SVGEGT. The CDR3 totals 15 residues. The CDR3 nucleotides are TGTGCCAGCAGGCTAGGACTAGCGGCTTACAATGAGCAGTTCTTC. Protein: CASRLGLAAYNEQFF.

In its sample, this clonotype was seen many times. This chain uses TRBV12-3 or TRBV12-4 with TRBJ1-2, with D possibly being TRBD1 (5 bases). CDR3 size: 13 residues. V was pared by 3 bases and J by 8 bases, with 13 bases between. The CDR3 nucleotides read TGTGCCAGCAGTTTGTTCAGGGAGCGGGGCTACACCTTC. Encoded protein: CASSLFRERGYTF.

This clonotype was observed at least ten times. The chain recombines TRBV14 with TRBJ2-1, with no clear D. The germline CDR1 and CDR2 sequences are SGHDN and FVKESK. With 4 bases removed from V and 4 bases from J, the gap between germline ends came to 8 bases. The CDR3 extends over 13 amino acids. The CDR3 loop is CASSLTLYNEQFF. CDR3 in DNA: TGTGCCAGCAGCCTGACCTTGTACAATGAGCAGTTCTTC.

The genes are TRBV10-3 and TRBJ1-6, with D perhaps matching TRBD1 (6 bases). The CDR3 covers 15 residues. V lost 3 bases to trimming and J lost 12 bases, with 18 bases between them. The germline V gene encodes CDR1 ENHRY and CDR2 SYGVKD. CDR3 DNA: TGTGCCATCAGTGAATACATACAGGGTGGCTTACCCCTCCACTTT. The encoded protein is CAISEYIQGGLPLHF.

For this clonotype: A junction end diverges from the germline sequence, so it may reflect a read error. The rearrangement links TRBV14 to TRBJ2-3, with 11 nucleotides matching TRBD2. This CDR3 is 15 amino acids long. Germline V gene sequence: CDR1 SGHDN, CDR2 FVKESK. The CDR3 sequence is CASSQGLAVTDTRYF. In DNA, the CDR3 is TGTGCCAGCAGCCAGGGACTAGCGGTCACAGATACGCGGTATTTT.

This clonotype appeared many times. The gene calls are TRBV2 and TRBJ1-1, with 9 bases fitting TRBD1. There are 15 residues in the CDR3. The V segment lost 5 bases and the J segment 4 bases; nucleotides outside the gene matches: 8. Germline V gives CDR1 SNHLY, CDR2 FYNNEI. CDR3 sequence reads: CASSPWDRVGTEAFF. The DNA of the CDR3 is TGTGCCAGCAGTCCTTGGGACAGGGTGGGCACTGAAGCTTTCTTT.

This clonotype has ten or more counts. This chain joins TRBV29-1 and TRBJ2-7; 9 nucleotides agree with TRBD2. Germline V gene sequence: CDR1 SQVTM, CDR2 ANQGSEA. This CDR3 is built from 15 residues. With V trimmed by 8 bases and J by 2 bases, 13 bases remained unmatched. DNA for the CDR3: TGCAGCCAACGGTGCCGGGCGGGAGGGGCCTACGAGCAGTACTTC. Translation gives CSQRCRAGGAYEQYF.

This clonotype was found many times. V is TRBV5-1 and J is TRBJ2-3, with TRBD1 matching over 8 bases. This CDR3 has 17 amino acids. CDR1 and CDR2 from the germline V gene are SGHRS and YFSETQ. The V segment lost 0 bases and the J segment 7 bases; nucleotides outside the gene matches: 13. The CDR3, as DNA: TGCGCCAGCAGCTTGGGCCTCTCAGGGACAGGTTTACATACGCAGTATTTT. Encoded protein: CASSLGLSGTGLHTQYF.

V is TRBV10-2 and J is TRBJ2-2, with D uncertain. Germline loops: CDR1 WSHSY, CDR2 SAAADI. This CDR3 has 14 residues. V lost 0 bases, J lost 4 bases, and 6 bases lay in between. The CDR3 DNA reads TGCGCCAGCAGTGAGTCAGGCGGCACCGGGGAGCTGTTTTTT. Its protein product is CASSESGGTGELFF.

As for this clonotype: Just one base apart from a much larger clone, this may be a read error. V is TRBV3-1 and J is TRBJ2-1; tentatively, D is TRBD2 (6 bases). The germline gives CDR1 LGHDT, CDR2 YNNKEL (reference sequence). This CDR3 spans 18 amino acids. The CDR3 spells CASIQVLEVGSSYNEQFF. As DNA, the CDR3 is TGTGCCAGCATCCAAGTTCTGGAAGTCGGGAGCTCCTACAATGAGCAGTTCTTC.

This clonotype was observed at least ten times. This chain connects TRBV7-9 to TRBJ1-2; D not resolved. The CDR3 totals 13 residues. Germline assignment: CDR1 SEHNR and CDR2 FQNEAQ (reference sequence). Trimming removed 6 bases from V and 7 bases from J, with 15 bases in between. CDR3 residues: CASSTGSMGGYTF. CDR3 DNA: TGTGCCAGCAGTACGGGCTCCATGGGTGGCTACACCTTC.

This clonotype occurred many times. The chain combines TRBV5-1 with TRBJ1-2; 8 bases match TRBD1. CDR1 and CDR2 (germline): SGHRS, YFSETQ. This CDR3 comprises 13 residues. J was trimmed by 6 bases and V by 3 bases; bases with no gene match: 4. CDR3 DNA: TGCGCCAGCAGCTACGGACAGGGAGATGGCTACACCTTC. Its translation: CASSYGQGDGYTF.

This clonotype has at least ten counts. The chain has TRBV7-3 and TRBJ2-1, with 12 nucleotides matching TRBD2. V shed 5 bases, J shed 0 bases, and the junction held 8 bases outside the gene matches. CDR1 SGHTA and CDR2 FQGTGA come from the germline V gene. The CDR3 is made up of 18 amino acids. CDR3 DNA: TGTGCCAGCAGCCAGACTAGCGGGGGATTTAGCTCCTACAATGAGCAGTTCTTC. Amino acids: CASSQTSGGFSSYNEQFF.

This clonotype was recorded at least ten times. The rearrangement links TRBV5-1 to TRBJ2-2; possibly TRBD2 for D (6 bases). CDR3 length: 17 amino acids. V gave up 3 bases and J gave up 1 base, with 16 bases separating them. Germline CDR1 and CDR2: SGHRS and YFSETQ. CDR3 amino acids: CASSSRSSVWNTGELFF. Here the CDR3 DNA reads TGCGCCAGCAGCTCGAGGTCTAGCGTGTGGAACACCGGGGAGCTGTTTTTT.

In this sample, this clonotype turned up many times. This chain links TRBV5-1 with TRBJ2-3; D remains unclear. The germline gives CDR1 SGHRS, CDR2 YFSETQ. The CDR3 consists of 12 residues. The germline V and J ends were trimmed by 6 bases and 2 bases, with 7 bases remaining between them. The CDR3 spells CASTTDTDTQYF. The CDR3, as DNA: TGCGCCAGCACGACGGACACAGATACGCAGTATTTT.

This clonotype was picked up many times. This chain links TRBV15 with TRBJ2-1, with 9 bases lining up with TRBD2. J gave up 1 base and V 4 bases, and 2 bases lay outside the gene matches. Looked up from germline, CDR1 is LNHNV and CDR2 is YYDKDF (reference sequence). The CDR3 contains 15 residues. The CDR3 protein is CATSTLAGSYNEQFF. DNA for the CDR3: TGTGCCACCAGCACCCTAGCGGGGTCCTACAATGAGCAGTTCTTC.

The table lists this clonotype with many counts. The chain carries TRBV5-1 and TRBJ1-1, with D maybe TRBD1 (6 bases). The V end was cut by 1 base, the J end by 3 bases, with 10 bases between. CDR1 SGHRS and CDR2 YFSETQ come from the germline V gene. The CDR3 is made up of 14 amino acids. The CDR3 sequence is CASSLIPGDTEAFF. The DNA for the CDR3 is TGCGCCAGCAGCTTGATCCCAGGGGACACTGAAGCTTTCTTT. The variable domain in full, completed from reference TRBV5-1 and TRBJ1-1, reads KAGVTQTPRYLIKTRGQQVTLSCSPISGHRSVSWYQQTPGQGLQFLFEYFSETQRNKGNFPGRFSGRQFSNSRSEMNVSTLELGDSALYLCASSLIPGDTEAFFGQGTRLTVV.

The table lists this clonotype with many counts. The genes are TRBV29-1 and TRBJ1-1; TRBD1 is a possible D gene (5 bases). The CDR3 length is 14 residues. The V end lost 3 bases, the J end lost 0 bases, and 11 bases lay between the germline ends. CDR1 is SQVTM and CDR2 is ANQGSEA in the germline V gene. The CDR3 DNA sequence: TGCAGCGTTGACTCAGGGACTGTGAACACTGAAGCTTTCTTT. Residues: CSVDSGTVNTEAFF.

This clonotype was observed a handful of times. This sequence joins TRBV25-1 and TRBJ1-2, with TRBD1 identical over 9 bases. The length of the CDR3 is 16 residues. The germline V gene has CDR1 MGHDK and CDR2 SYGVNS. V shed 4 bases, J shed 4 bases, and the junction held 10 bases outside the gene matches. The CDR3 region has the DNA TGTGCCAGCAGTGCAAGTCCCGGGACAGGGTCCTATGGCTACACCTTC. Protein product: CASSASPGTGSYGYTF.

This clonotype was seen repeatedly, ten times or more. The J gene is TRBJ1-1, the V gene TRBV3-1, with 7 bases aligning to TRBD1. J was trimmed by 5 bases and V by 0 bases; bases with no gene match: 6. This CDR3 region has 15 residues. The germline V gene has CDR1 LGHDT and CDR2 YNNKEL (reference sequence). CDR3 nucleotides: TGTGCCAGCAGCCAAGATCCCAGGGGGAGTACTGAAGCTTTCTTT. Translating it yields CASSQDPRGSTEAFF. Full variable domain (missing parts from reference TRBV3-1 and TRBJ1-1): DTAVSQTPKYLVTQMGNDKSIKCEQNLGHDTMYWYKQDSKKFLKIMFSYNNKELIINETVPNRFSPKSPDKAHLNLHINSLELGDSAVYFCASSQDPRGSTEAFFGQGTRLTVV.